The 27 T cell receptor beta chains below were found in one sample sequenced in a study of Graves' ophthalmopathy and Graves' hyperthyroidism. The authors amplified TCR beta CDR3 regions from RNA transcripts. Scientists carried out first-round RT-PCR using HTBI primers and then a second-round multiplex PCR. TCRdb redid the calling of the multiplex PCR reads with MiXCR, one entry per CDR3 protein. The data contain hundreds of thousands of distinct CDR3 sequences, 22% of them singletons. Specimen: peripheral blood. These receptors came from a woman aged 18-29 years with stable Graves' hyperthyroidism. Some clones in this sample may be carry-over from other donors' samples.

Ten or more counts support this clonotype. The genes are TRBV7-3 and TRBJ2-7; D gene uncertain. With 5 bases removed from V and 4 bases from J, the gap between germline ends came to 12 bases. Per the germline V gene, CDR1 is SGHTA and CDR2 is FQGTGA. This CDR3 is 13 amino acids long. CDR3: CASSREYTYEQYF. CDR3 sequence (DNA): TGTGCCAGCAGCCGAGAGTATACTTACGAGCAGTACTTC.

This clonotype came up a few times. A junction end diverges from the germline sequence, so it may reflect a read error. The CDR3 loop reads CAGSPRDTLPYEQYF. CDR3 DNA: TGCGCCGGCAGCCCACGGGACACCCTCCCCTACGAGCAGTACTTC. V gene TRBV5-1 combines with J gene TRBJ2-7, with a tentative D call TRBD1 (6 bases). Germline assignment: CDR1 SGHRS and CDR2 YFSETQ. This CDR3 comprises 15 residues. Full variable domain (missing parts from reference TRBV5-1 and TRBJ2-7): KAGVTQTPRYLIKTRGQQVTLSCSPISGHRSVSWYQQTPGQGLQFLFEYFSETQRNKGNFPGRFSGRQFSNSRSEMNVSTLELGDSALYLCAGSPRDTLPYEQYFGPGTRLTVT.

This clonotype has a count of ten or more. The chain carries TRBV5-1 and TRBJ2-7, with 9 positions matching TRBD1. This CDR3 is 17 amino acids long. V lost 2 bases and J lost 0; bases outside the gene matches: 9. From germline, CDR1 is SGHRS and CDR2 YFSETQ. The CDR3 spells CASSLTGTGHLSYEQYF. The CDR3, as DNA: TGCGCCAGCAGCTTAACAGGGACAGGGCATCTCTCCTACGAGCAGTACTTC.

There are many counts of this clonotype. V usage is TRBV20-1 and J usage is TRBJ2-7; D is perhaps TRBD1 (8 bases). Germline V gene data show CDR1 as DFQATT and CDR2 as SNEGSKA (reference sequence). CDR3 length equals 15 residues. Between the trimmed V and J ends, which lost 6 bases and 2 bases, there was a span of 20 bases. As DNA, the CDR3 is TGCAGTGCCTTAACGAAGCGGGACAGGACCTACGAGCAGTACTTC. This sequence encodes CSALTKRDRTYEQYF.

This clonotype has at least ten counts. The chain recombines TRBV2 with TRBJ2-5; the match to TRBD2 covers 12 bases. Trimming took 7 bases from V and 2 from J; bases not matched to a gene: 5. The CDR3 length is 15 residues. Germline V gives CDR1 SNHLY, CDR2 FYNNEI. CDR3 amino acids: CASNLLAGGQETQYF. The CDR3, as DNA: TGTGCCAGCAACTTGCTAGCGGGGGGGCAAGAGACCCAGTACTTC.

This clonotype showed up many times. The rearrangement joins TRBV6-5 to TRBJ1-5; tentatively, D is TRBD1 (5 bases). CDR1 is MNHEY, CDR2 SVGAGI, per germline. The CDR3 contains 13 residues. Trimming removed 4 bases from V and 7 bases from J, with 11 bases in between. CDR3 amino acids: CASSSRGYQPQHF. DNA for the CDR3: TGTGCCAGCAGTTCGAGGGGATACCAGCCCCAGCATTTT.

This clonotype was counted at least ten times. V usage is TRBV12-3 or TRBV12-4 and J usage is TRBJ1-5; D unresolved. V lost 5 bases, J lost 2 bases, and 10 bases lay in between. This CDR3 has 14 residues. The CDR3 loop is CASSPRRGNQPQHF. Here the CDR3 DNA reads TGTGCCAGCAGTCCCCGTCGCGGCAATCAGCCCCAGCATTTT.

This clonotype was recorded a few times. The chain carries TRBV6-9 and TRBJ2-2, with TRBD2 matching 7 bases. The V gene end was trimmed by 0 bases and the J gene end by 6 bases; junction bases not matched to a gene: 10. Per germline, CDR1 MNHGY and CDR2 SVAAGI. The CDR3 covers 17 residues. The CDR3 loop reads CASSYSPSGVVPGELFF. Written as DNA, the CDR3 is TGTGCCAGCAGTTATTCCCCCAGCGGGGTTGTTCCCGGGGAGCTGTTTTTT.

J is TRBJ2-2 and V is TRBV27; D possibly matches TRBD1 or TRBD2 (5 bases each). CDR3 length equals 17 residues. Germline values: CDR1 MNHEY, CDR2 SMNVEV (reference sequence). The V and J ends lost 5 bases and 2 bases respectively, with 18 bases between them. Written as DNA, the CDR3 is TGTGCCAGCAGTCCTGGACCGGGACGGTTAAACACCGGGGAGCTGTTTTTT. Translation: CASSPGPGRLNTGELFF.

The chain recombines TRBV11-1 with TRBJ1-2; TRBD1 might be the D (5 bases). Trimming stripped 5 bases from V and 7 bases from J, with 23 bases between. This CDR3 region has 16 residues. From germline, CDR1 is SGHAT and CDR2 FQDESV (reference sequence). The CDR3 region has the DNA TGTGCCAGCAGCCCCAACGGGGCGGGGCCAAATCGTGGCTACACCTTC. It codes for CASSPNGAGPNRGYTF.

In its sample, this clonotype was seen many times. The CDR3 DNA follows: TGCGCCAGCAGCCTCGGGACACTTTCTTATAATTCACCCCTCCACTTT. Translation gives CASSLGTLSYNSPLHF. The chain employs TRBV5-1 and TRBJ1-6; D might be TRBD1 (6 bases). CDR1 and CDR2 from the germline V gene are SGHRS and YFSETQ. This CDR3 is built from 16 residues. V was trimmed by 4 bases and J by 4 bases, leaving 15 bases between them.

This clonotype was found many times. The chain joins TRBV28 to TRBJ2-7, with a possible D match to TRBD2 (5 bases). This CDR3 has 16 amino acids. V shed 7 bases and J shed 3 bases, with 22 bases lying between them. Germline V gives CDR1 MDHEN, CDR2 SYDVKM. The CDR3 DNA is TGTGCCAGCACCCTGACCCTGTCCCTAGCCGGCTACGAGCAGTACTTC. It is translated as CASTLTLSLAGYEQYF.

The rearrangement links TRBV19 to TRBJ1-4; D is uncertain. CDR3 length: 15 amino acids. V lost 6 bases and J 0 bases, leaving 11 bases between the germline ends. The germline V gene has CDR1 LNHDA and CDR2 SQIVND (reference sequence). Here the CDR3 reads CASRYPGATNEKLFF. DNA of the CDR3: TGTGCCAGTAGGTATCCGGGAGCAACTAATGAAAAACTGTTTTTT.

This clonotype was recorded many times. This rearrangement joins TRBV20-1 to TRBJ1-2; D might be TRBD1 (6 bases). The CDR3 sequence is 14 residues long. Trimming pared 4 bases from V and 4 bases from J, leaving 16 bases between. The germline CDR1 and CDR2 sequences are DFQATT and SNEGSKA (reference sequence). CDR3 residues: CSAIPPRGFYGYTF. Written as DNA, the CDR3 is TGCAGTGCTATCCCCCCAAGGGGGTTCTATGGCTACACCTTC.

This clonotype was recorded many times. This sequence joins TRBV6-1 and TRBJ1-1, with 9 bases identical to TRBD1. This CDR3 has 14 amino acids. V gave up 6 bases and J gave up 5 bases; unmatched junction bases: 7. Germline assignment: CDR1 MNHNS and CDR2 SASEGT. The CDR3 protein is CASRGQGLGTEAFF. In DNA, the CDR3 is TGTGCCAGCAGAGGACAGGGGTTGGGGACTGAAGCTTTCTTT.

This clonotype has a count of ten or more. The chain has TRBV7-2 and TRBJ2-2; maybe TRBD2 (6 bases). V was trimmed by 1 base and J by 13 bases, leaving 13 bases between them. The germline gives CDR1 SGHTA, CDR2 FQGNSA. The CDR3 runs to 13 residues. The CDR3 DNA follows: TGTGCCAGCAGCTTAGGCAGGAAGGAGGGGCTGTTTTTT. Translating it yields CASSLGRKEGLFF.

This clonotype came up many times. This rearrangement joins TRBV28 to TRBJ2-2; 7 bases fit TRBD1. The CDR3 covers 16 residues. CDR1 is MDHEN and CDR2 is SYDVKM in the germline V gene. Trimming cost V 4 bases and J 3 bases; bases outside gene matches: 8. CDR3 nucleotide sequence: TGTGCCAGCAGTTCCCAGGGGGTAGGAGACACCGGGGAGCTGTTTTTT. This translates into CASSSQGVGDTGELFF.

The sample holds many counts of this clonotype. This chain connects TRBV5-6 to TRBJ2-7; D is ambiguous. The V gene's germline CDR1 is SGHDT and CDR2 YYEEEE. The CDR3 extends over 14 amino acids. Trimming removed 1 base from V and 2 bases from J, with 10 bases in between. CDR3 nucleotides: TGTGCCAGCAGCTTGAAAGTAGGGACCTACGAGCAGTACTTC. It encodes CASSLKVGTYEQYF.

This clonotype came up many times. The chain recombines TRBV27 with TRBJ1-2, with D possibly matching TRBD1 (5 bases). CDR3 length equals 14 residues. The ends were cut back, 5 bases at V and 1 base at J, with 11 bases in the middle. In germline, CDR1 is MNHEY, CDR2 SMNVEV (reference sequence). CDR3 region: CASSPRDGNYGYTF. The DNA for the CDR3 is TGTGCCAGCAGTCCCCGGGACGGTAACTATGGCTACACCTTC.

The rearrangement uses TRBV20-1 and TRBJ2-5, with 7 nucleotides matching TRBD1. This CDR3 contains 14 residues. Germline CDR1 is DFQATT and CDR2 is SNEGSKA (reference sequence). V lost 6 bases to trimming and J lost 2 bases; unmatched junction nucleotides: 9. Here the CDR3 reads CSAWDRLRQETQYF. The CDR3 region has the DNA TGCAGTGCGTGGGACAGATTGAGACAAGAGACCCAGTACTTC.

This clonotype was picked up a small number of times. A read error may be the cause here, since a much bigger clone is one base away. J is TRBJ2-7 and V is TRBV6-1; D remains ambiguous. From germline, CDR1 is MNHNS and CDR2 SASEGT. CDR3 length: 13 residues. Trimming cost V 6 bases and J 1 base, with 10 bases left between them. The CDR3 DNA follows: TGTGCCAGCAGGAACAAGGGATCCTACGAGCAGTACTTC. Amino acids: CASRNKGSYEQYF.

V gene TRBV13 combines with J gene TRBJ2-7; D assignment may be TRBD1 or TRBD2 (5 bases each). This CDR3 spans 15 amino acids. V gave up 5 bases and J gave up 0 bases, with 14 bases separating them. Germline V lookup: CDR1 PRHDT, CDR2 FYEKMQ (reference sequence). The CDR3 loop is CASSQGRGSSYEQYF. For the CDR3, the DNA is TGTGCCAGCAGCCAGGGACGGGGAAGCTCCTACGAGCAGTACTTC.

The chain uses TRBV10-3 and TRBJ1-1, with D possibly being TRBD1 (5 bases). In germline, CDR1 is ENHRY, CDR2 SYGVKD. This CDR3 is 14 amino acids long. V was cut by 2 bases and J by 5 bases, with 12 bases left in between. CDR3 DNA: TGTGCCATCAGTGAGAACGGGGAGGGGACTGAAGCTTTCTTT. Its translation: CAISENGEGTEAFF.

The chain carries TRBV12-3 or TRBV12-4 and TRBJ1-1; D not resolved. This CDR3 has 17 residues. The V end was cut by 3 bases, the J end by 0 bases, with 17 bases between. CDR3: CASSFSGGGILNTEAFF. The CDR3 region has the DNA TGTGCCAGCAGTTTCAGTGGTGGAGGGATACTGAACACTGAAGCTTTCTTT.

This clonotype appeared many times. The rearrangement links TRBV6-1 to TRBJ1-6, with 7 bases lining up with TRBD1. V lost 4 bases and J lost 6; bases outside the gene matches: 3. Germline CDR1 reads MNHNS; CDR2 reads SASEGT. The CDR3 has 14 residues. The CDR3 nucleotides read TGTGCCAGCAGTGTGACAGGGCTTAATTCACCCCTCCACTTT. Amino acid sequence: CASSVTGLNSPLHF.

CDR3 in DNA: TGTGCCAGCAGTTCCTCCGGGCCGGGCGGGTTTGGGACCCAGTACTTC. Protein: CASSSSGPGGFGTQYF. The rearrangement joins TRBV6-5 to TRBJ2-5; D is possibly TRBD2 (5 bases). The CDR3 spans 16 residues. From germline, CDR1 is MNHEY and CDR2 SVGAGI. Trimming pared 4 bases from V and 7 bases from J, leaving 22 bases between.

This clonotype was seen many times. The chain employs TRBV28 and TRBJ2-5, with TRBD1 as a possible D gene (5 bases). Trimming pared 3 bases from V and 7 bases from J, leaving 15 bases between. Germline-derived CDR1 and CDR2 are MDHEN and SYDVKM. CDR3 length equals 14 residues. The CDR3 sequence is CASSFRANLVTQYF. In nucleotides, the CDR3 is TGTGCCAGCAGTTTCAGGGCCAACCTAGTGACCCAGTACTTC.